The rows below give T cell receptor beta chains drawn from one sample of a study of blood T cell repertoires in COVID-19. Clones were read by immunoSEQ multiplex PCR, and TCRdb kept only the in-frame ones, dropping some. The sample holds almost 90,000 clones, around 90% seen once. Sequenced: peripheral blood. The receptors were gathered from a man between 18 and 35 years old with COVID-19, enrolled during active disease. The CDR3 runs from the conserved cysteine through the conserved F or W. The D gene is left open where the match is weak. Only part of the rows carry a size: once, few, many, or a class if the clone is expanded.

V	size	J	D	DNA	CDR3
TRBV6-4	NA	TRBJ2-3	TRBD1	TGTGCCAGCAGTGGAGGGACAGGGCCTACAGATACGCAGTATTTT	CASSGGTGPTDTQYF
TRBV5-4	NA	TRBJ2-3	NA	TGTGCCAGCAGTCCCTGGACTCTTGGAGATACGCAGTATTTT	CASSPWTLGDTQYF
TRBV7-9	NA	TRBJ2-5	TRBD2	TGTGCCAGCGCAGGGGAATTGGGACTAGTCAGAGAGACCCAGTACTTC	CASAGELGLVRETQYF
TRBV3-1/TRBV3-2	NA	TRBJ2-1	TRBD2	TGTGCCAGCAGCGCAGCGAGCGGGAGCATCAGTGAGCAGTTCTTC	CASSAASGSISEQFF
TRBV3-1/TRBV3-2	NA	TRBJ2-1	TRBD2	TGTGCCAGCAGCCAAAGACTAGCGGGAGTGGGGAATGAGCAGTTCTTC	CASSQRLAGVGNEQFF
TRBV24-1	few	TRBJ2-7	NA	TGTGCCACCAGTGAGGCCGGGACTGGGAGCTACGAGCAGTACTTC	CATSEAGTGSYEQYF
TRBV19	NA	TRBJ2-2	TRBD1	TGTGCCAGTTTTGGGACAGGGAACACCGGGGAGCTGTTTTTT	CASFGTGNTGELFF
TRBV7-9	NA	TRBJ1-3	TRBD1	TGTGCCAGCACGCGCCGGACAGGGGGTGACACCATATATTTT	CASTRRTGGDTIYF
TRBV4-2	NA	TRBJ2-7	NA	TGTGCCAGCAGCCCCTCGGGAGTGGACTCCTACGAGCAGTACTTC	CASSPSGVDSYEQYF
TRBV11-2	NA	TRBJ2-1	NA	TGTGCCAGCAGCTTAACCGGGACAACCTACAATGAGCAGTTCTTC	CASSLTGTTYNEQFF
TRBV28	once	TRBJ1-4	NA	TGTGCCAGCAGTCTTGTGCCCCGCGGGGGGGGATATGAAAAACTGCTTTTT	CASSLVPRGGGYEKLLF
TRBV6-2/TRBV6-3	NA	TRBJ2-7	TRBD2	TGTGCCAGCAGCCGGACTAGCGGGCTCCACGAGCAGTACTTC	CASSRTSGLHEQYF
TRBV19	NA	TRBJ2-5	NA	TGTGCCAGTAGTATAAGCTACAGGGTCCAAGAGACCCAGTACTTC	CASSISYRVQETQYF
TRBV27	NA	TRBJ1-5	NA	TGTGCCAGCAGTCTAAGCGGGGGCGTTCAGCCCCAGCATTTT	CASSLSGGVQPQHF
TRBV27	NA	TRBJ1-5	NA	TGTGCCAGCAGTTTAATGGCAGGGGGCAATCAGCCCCAGCATTTT	CASSLMAGGNQPQHF
TRBV9	NA	TRBJ2-7	NA	TGTGCCAGCAGCGTAGTTCCGGGCGAGCAGTACTTC	CASSVVPGEQYF
TRBV6-2/TRBV6-3	NA	TRBJ2-2	NA	TGTGCCAGCAGTACATACACAGGTTCGGGCACCGGGGAGCTGTTTTTT	CASSTYTGSGTGELFF
TRBV4-3	NA	TRBJ1-2	NA	TGCGCCAGCAGCCAAGATCTAACAGGGAACTATGGCTACACCTTC	CASSQDLTGNYGYTF
TRBV5-4	NA	TRBJ1-6	NA	TGTGCCAGCAGCATTAACCAGGGTCATTCACCCCTCCACTTT	CASSINQGHSPLHF
TRBV6-5	few	TRBJ1-6	NA	TGTGCCAGCAGTTACGGGTTGGGCACGCCGCAGTCACCCCTCCACTTT	CASSYGLGTPQSPLHF
TRBV7-7	NA	TRBJ2-5	NA	TGTGCCAGCAGCTTGGCACCCTCGGGGGAGACCCAGTACTTC	CASSLAPSGETQYF
TRBV27	few	TRBJ1-2	TRBD1	TGTGCCAGCAGTTCATATAAGGACAGGCTATCACATGGCTACACCTTC	CASSSYKDRLSHGYTF
TRBV5-6	once	TRBJ1-1	NA	TGTGCCAGCAGCCTAGGAGGGTCCACTGAAGCTTTCTTT	CASSLGGSTEAFF
TRBV2	NA	TRBJ1-5	TRBD1	TGTGCCAGCAGCCCGGAACAGGGGAGGTTAGATCAGCCCCAGCATTTT	CASSPEQGRLDQPQHF
TRBV7-6	NA	TRBJ2-1	NA	TGTGCCAGCAGCTTAGGGGTCACGGGAGCCAATGAGCAGTTCTTC	CASSLGVTGANEQFF
TRBV29-1	NA	TRBJ1-1	TRBD1	TGCAGCGTGTCGGGACAGGGGGATGCCCTTAAAGCTTTCTTT	CSVSGQGDALKAFF
TRBV5-6	NA	TRBJ2-7	TRBD1	TGTGCCAGCAGCTTCGGGACAGGGAGGAACGAGCAGTACTTC	CASSFGTGRNEQYF
TRBV18	few	TRBJ1-2	NA	TGTGCCAGCTCACCTGACAGTAACTATGGCTACACCTTC	CASSPDSNYGYTF
TRBV18	NA	TRBJ2-1	TRBD1	TGTGCCAGCTCACAGTGGACAGGGGTGGCCTACAATGAGCAGTTCTTC	CASSQWTGVAYNEQFF
TRBV10-2	NA	TRBJ2-1	NA	TGCGCCAGCAGAGGGGGAGGGAGTACATACAATGAGCAGTTCTTC	CASRGGGSTYNEQFF
TRBV28	NA	TRBJ2-7	TRBD1	TGTGCCAGCGGACAGGGAGATTACGAGCAGTACTTC	CASGQGDYEQYF
TRBV7-8	NA	TRBJ2-1	TRBD2	TGTGCCAGCAGCTTAAGGACTAGCGGGAACGATGAGCAGTTCTTC	CASSLRTSGNDEQFF
TRBV5-6	NA	TRBJ2-7	NA	TGTGCCAGCAGCTTGGCAGTAGGGGTCCATCTTTACGAGCAGTACTTC	CASSLAVGVHLYEQYF
TRBV6-2/TRBV6-3	NA	TRBJ2-5	TRBD1	TGTGCCAGCAGTCCAATGTACAGGGGTAGCCAGTACTTC	CASSPMYRGSQYF
TRBV7-2	NA	TRBJ2-7	TRBD2	TGTGCCAGCAGCCCGCACGGGGGGAGCTCCTACGAGCAGTACTTC	CASSPHGGSSYEQYF
TRBV27	NA	TRBJ2-7	NA	TGTGCCAGCAGTTTACATACAGGCCCTACCTCCTACGAGCAGTACTTC	CASSLHTGPTSYEQYF
TRBV6-6	NA	TRBJ1-2	TRBD1	TGTGCCAGCAGTTACTCTGGACAGGACTATGGCTACACCTTC	CASSYSGQDYGYTF
TRBV4-3	few	TRBJ2-5	NA	TGCGCCAGCAGCCAAGATCTAGGGGTAGAGACCCAGTACTTC	CASSQDLGVETQYF
TRBV6-6	NA	TRBJ1-5	TRBD1	TGTGCCAGCGGGCAAGACCGGGGACAGGGGGATCAGCCCCAGCATTTT	CASGQDRGQGDQPQHF
TRBV19	NA	TRBJ2-2	NA	TGTGCCAGTAGCCGCACAGGGAACACCGGGGAGCTGTTTTTT	CASSRTGNTGELFF
TRBV19	NA	TRBJ2-7	TRBD1	TGTGCCAGTAGTATCCGAAGGGACAGGGGGATATACGAGCAGTACTTC	CASSIRRDRGIYEQYF
TRBV18	NA	TRBJ1-1	NA	TGTGCCAGCTCAATCAGACAGACGATGAACACTGAAGCTTTCTTT	CASSIRQTMNTEAFF
TRBV10-3	NA	TRBJ1-6	TRBD1	TGTGCCATCAGTGACCGGGGCAGGGGGAGCTCCTATAATTCACCCCTCCACTTT	CAISDRGRGSSYNSPLHF
TRBV5-6	NA	TRBJ2-1	TRBD2	TGTGCCAGCAGCGGTCAAGTGGGGACTAGCGACTACAATGAGCAGTTCTTC	CASSGQVGTSDYNEQFF
TRBV5-6	NA	TRBJ1-2	NA	TGTGCCAGCACCAGGGTGAACTATGGCTACACCTTC	CASTRVNYGYTF
TRBV9	NA	TRBJ2-7	TRBD2	TGTGCCAGCAGCGTTGGGGGAGGGGCCTACGAGCAGTACTTC	CASSVGGGAYEQYF
TRBV24-1	NA	TRBJ2-7	TRBD2	TGTGCCACCAGCCACGGGACTAGCGGTCCGCTGTACTTC	CATSHGTSGPLYF
TRBV25-1	NA	TRBJ2-1	NA	TGTGCCAGCAGTGTAGGGGCTCGCTACAATGAGCAGTTCTTC	CASSVGARYNEQFF
TRBV7-8	NA	TRBJ2-7	TRBD1	TGTGCCAGCAGCTTAGGTCGACAGGGGATGTCCTACGAGCAGTACTTC	CASSLGRQGMSYEQYF
TRBV19	once	TRBJ1-4	NA	TGTGCCAGTAGTGATCCCCGGACAGAGGACGAAAAACTGCTTTTT	CASSDPRTEDEKLLF
TRBV10-3	NA	TRBJ2-5	TRBD1	TGTGCCATCAGACCAGGGGGCGGAGAGACCCAGTACTTC	CAIRPGGGETQYF
TRBV27	NA	TRBJ1-5	NA	TGTGCCAGCAGTGCCAGGGTGGGGGCGGTCGGTCAGCCCCAGCATTTT	CASSARVGAVGQPQHF
TRBV18	once	TRBJ2-1	TRBD2	TGTGCCAGCTCATCAGAGGGACTAGCGGCTTACAATGAGCAGTTCTTC	CASSSEGLAAYNEQFF